The 23 T cell receptor beta chains reported below all come from one sample, sequenced in a study of response to subunit inactivated influenza vaccine listed by TCRdb under 2018. The library was produced with RT-PCR. Sequencing took place on an Illumina HiSeq 2500. TCRdb reprocessed the public reads (quality trimming at Q25 with fastp, clone calling with MiXCR) and kept in-frame beta chains. Entries are consolidated by CDR3 protein sequence, retaining the most common genes and DNA. Present in this sample are more than 500,000 distinct CDR3 sequences, about 11% of which were seen just once. 11% of the sample is in the top ten clones. This same sample was also part of a study on T cells expressing NK-cell markers. The second source states: The TCR beta cDNA libraries were made using 5'RACE template switching, a step that added both a universal primer site and unique molecular identifiers.

Sequencing used PBMCs from blood, obtained on the day of vaccination. The source of these receptors is a man over 45 who received an inactivated influenza vaccine. Donor details come from another sample of the same person, matched by shared clones.

This rearrangement joins TRBV12-3 or TRBV12-4 to TRBJ1-1; 9 nucleotides line up with TRBD1. J was trimmed by 5 bases and V by 5 bases; bases with no gene match: 6. The CDR3 is 14 amino acids. The DNA of the CDR3 is TGTGCCAGCAGTGTACAGGGGGCTGGGACTGAAGCTTTCTTT. This codes for CASSVQGAGTEAFF.

This clonotype came up a few times. CDR3 DNA sequence: TGTGCCAGCAGTTACACCCTTCCCGGGAGCCCGAACTATGAGCAGTTCTTC. Its translation is CASSYTLPGSPNYEQFF. The V gene is TRBV6-2 or TRBV6-3, the J gene TRBJ2-1; tentatively, D is TRBD2 (6 bases). CDR3 length: 17 amino acids. V was cut by 2 bases and J by 8 bases, with 22 bases left in between. Germline CDR1 is MNHEY and CDR2 is SVGEGT.

This clonotype was counted between two and nine times. V is TRBV6-2 or TRBV6-3 and J is TRBJ2-2; 8 nucleotides align to TRBD1. V dropped 6 bases and J dropped 1; count of bases not matched to a gene: 7. The CDR3 totals 16 residues. Germline V CDR1 and CDR2: MNHEY, SVGEGT. The CDR3 nucleotides are TGTGCCAGCAGGTCTTCCGGGACAGGGAACACCGGGGAGCTGTTTTTT. Amino acids: CASRSSGTGNTGELFF.

The DNA for the CDR3 is TGCGCCAGCAGTGAAATCACTGGGGGAGACCGGGGGTCTCAGCCCCAGCATTTT. Translating it yields CASSEITGGDRGSQPQHF. The chain employs TRBV10-2 and TRBJ1-5, with a weak D call TRBD1 (5 bases). Trimming cost V 3 bases and J 6 bases, with 24 bases left between them. The germline CDR1 and CDR2 sequences are WSHSY and SAAADI. The CDR3 extends over 18 amino acids.

The chain employs TRBV12-3 or TRBV12-4 and TRBJ2-3; D is undetermined. The CDR3 has 16 residues. The V end lost 0 bases, the J end lost 1 base, and 11 bases lay between the germline ends. The CDR3, as DNA: TGTGCCAGCAGTTTAGCGCTCGGGTCGGGCACAGATACGCAGTATTTT. This codes for CASSLALGSGTDTQYF.

This clonotype was counted a few times. V and J are TRBV6-2 or TRBV6-3 and TRBJ2-5, with TRBD2 matching over 7 bases. CDR3 length: 16 residues. J gave up 4 bases and V 2 bases, and 10 bases lay outside the gene matches. Germline-derived CDR1 and CDR2 are MNHEY and SVGEGT. The CDR3 region is CASSYGAQRDLETQYF. In nucleotides, the CDR3 is TGTGCCAGCAGTTACGGTGCCCAGCGGGATTTAGAGACCCAGTACTTC.

In its sample, this clonotype was seen many times. The chain couples TRBV5-1 to TRBJ2-5, with D perhaps matching TRBD1 (6 bases). V was clipped by 4 bases and J by 3 bases, with 16 bases between them. The CDR3 has 15 amino acids. Germline values: CDR1 SGHRS, CDR2 YFSETQ. CDR3 region: CASSPSDRTKETQYF. CDR3 bases: TGCGCCAGCAGCCCGTCGGACAGAACGAAAGAGACCCAGTACTTC.

This clonotype was detected ten times or more. The V call is TRBV6-5, the J call TRBJ1-5, with TRBD1 matching over 8 bases. The CDR3 has 14 residues. The germline V gene encodes CDR1 MNHEY and CDR2 SVGAGI. Trimming at V came to 5 bases and at J to 4 bases, leaving 4 bases not matched to a gene. CDR3 DNA: TGTGCCAGCAGTACACGACAGGGGAATCAGCCCCAGCATTTT. Protein: CASSTRQGNQPQHF.

CDR3 nucleotides: TGCAGTGCTAAGGGGACTAGCGGGAGGGCTCAGTACGAGCAGTACTTC. This gives the protein CSAKGTSGRAQYEQYF. The rearrangement joins TRBV20-1 to TRBJ2-7, with 16 bases lining up with TRBD2. With 4 bases clipped from V and 4 bases from J, the junction kept 7 bases outside the gene matches. The CDR3 runs to 16 residues. Germline CDR1 is DFQATT and CDR2 is SNEGSKA (reference sequence).

This chain connects TRBV12-3 or TRBV12-4 to TRBJ2-7, with D possibly being TRBD1 (7 bases). The CDR3 has 15 amino acids. The V gene lost 6 bases and the J gene lost 1 base, with 16 bases spanning the gap. The CDR3 reads CASRAGGTVSYEQYF. Written as DNA, the CDR3 is TGTGCCAGCAGGGCTGGCGGGACAGTGTCCTACGAGCAGTACTTC.

The rearrangement joins TRBV5-1 to TRBJ2-3; 9 bases match TRBD1. Germline V gene sequence: CDR1 SGHRS, CDR2 YFSETQ. V was pared by 2 bases and J by 5 bases, with 9 bases of the junction left unmatched. There are 16 residues in the CDR3. CDR3 DNA sequence: TGCGCCAGCAGCTTACAACCGGGACAGGGTGGAGATACGCAGTATTTT. Protein: CASSLQPGQGGDTQYF.

This clonotype was seen many times. The chain links TRBV7-2 to TRBJ2-7; 7 nucleotides align to TRBD2. With 3 bases clipped from V and 3 bases from J, the junction kept 5 bases outside the gene matches. The CDR3 is 14 residues long. The germline CDR1 and CDR2 sequences are SGHTA and FQGNSA. The CDR3 spells CASSLETSHYEQYF. CDR3 nucleotide sequence: TGTGCCAGCAGCTTGGAGACTAGCCACTACGAGCAGTACTTC.

This clonotype was recorded a few times. V is TRBV6-1 and J is TRBJ2-3, with 9 bases aligning to TRBD1. There are 16 residues in the CDR3. Looked up from germline, CDR1 is MNHNS and CDR2 is SASEGT. V lost 6 bases to trimming and J lost 1 base; unmatched junction nucleotides: 8. The CDR3 bases are TGTGCCAGCAGGGAGAACAGGGGGCATCGCACAGATACGCAGTATTTT. Its protein is CASRENRGHRTDTQYF.

This clonotype was seen ten or more times. The chain links TRBV4-3 to TRBJ2-7, with D possibly matching TRBD2 (6 bases). This CDR3 has 17 residues. Germline CDR1 is LGHNA and CDR2 is YSLEER. V lost 0 bases, J lost 0 bases, and 15 bases lay in between. The CDR3 spells CASSQDYPGVSSYEQYF. CDR3 sequence (DNA): TGCGCCAGCAGCCAAGATTACCCGGGGGTGAGCTCCTACGAGCAGTACTTC.

The CDR3 loop reads CASRAAGVLSGNTIYF. CDR3 sequence (DNA): TGTGCCAGCAGGGCAGCCGGAGTTCTCTCTGGAAACACCATATATTTT. The gene calls are TRBV2 and TRBJ1-3; D is ambiguous. This CDR3 region has 16 residues. Germline lookup yields CDR1 SNHLY and CDR2 FYNNEI. Trimming pared 6 bases from V and 0 bases from J, leaving 15 bases between.

The gene calls are TRBV5-1 and TRBJ2-7; 14 nucleotides align to TRBD2. J lost 6 bases, V lost 4 bases, and 9 bases had no gene match. The CDR3 is 16 amino acids. The germline gives CDR1 SGHRS, CDR2 YFSETQ. CDR3 sequence: CASSEGTSGRTSEQYF. DNA for the CDR3: TGCGCCAGCAGCGAGGGGACTAGCGGGAGAACTAGCGAGCAGTACTTC. The entire variable domain, with the rest obtained from reference TRBV5-1 and TRBJ2-7, is as follows: KAGVTQTPRYLIKTRGQQVTLSCSPISGHRSVSWYQQTPGQGLQFLFEYFSETQRNKGNFPGRFSGRQFSNSRSEMNVSTLELGDSALYLCASSEGTSGRTSEQYFGPGTRLTVT.

This clonotype was observed a few times. The chain is built from TRBV5-1 and TRBJ2-1, with 8 bases that match TRBD2. This CDR3 is built from 14 residues. With V trimmed by 4 bases and J by 3 bases, 3 bases remained unmatched. Germline values: CDR1 SGHRS, CDR2 YFSETQ. CDR3 loop: CASSGSGDYNEQFF. The CDR3 DNA reads TGCGCCAGCAGCGGTAGCGGGGACTACAATGAGCAGTTCTTC.

CDR3 bases: TGTGCCAGCAGCTTAGGGGAGGGAATTCAGTACTTC. Translation: CASSLGEGIQYF. The rearrangement joins TRBV7-9 to TRBJ2-4, with 7 bases aligning to TRBD2. The CDR3 runs 12 residues. Germline V gene data show CDR1 as SEHNR and CDR2 as FQNEAQ (reference sequence). Trimming at V came to 1 base and at J to 10 bases, leaving 1 base not matched to a gene.

The J gene is TRBJ2-7, the V gene TRBV6-1; D remains unclear. V lost 0 bases and J 3 bases, leaving 3 bases between the germline ends. This CDR3 has 12 amino acids. The germline V gene has CDR1 MNHNS and CDR2 SASEGT. CDR3 DNA sequence: TGTGCCAGCAGTGAAGCCTTCTACGAGCAGTACTTC. This encodes CASSEAFYEQYF.

The V call is TRBV6-1, the J call TRBJ2-3; weak D call: TRBD1 (6 bases). Germline V gives CDR1 MNHNS, CDR2 SASEGT. The CDR3 covers 14 residues. V gave up 6 bases and J gave up 5 bases, with 15 bases separating them. This CDR3 is CASSETGFGDTQYF. The CDR3 coding sequence is TGTGCCAGCAGCGAAACAGGGTTTGGAGATACGCAGTATTTT.

This chain uses TRBV15 with TRBJ2-3, with 9 nucleotides matching TRBD2. The V and J ends lost 3 bases and 0 bases, in that order; junction bases with no gene match: 13. Germline CDR1 is LNHNV and CDR2 is YYDKDF (reference sequence). This CDR3 is 19 amino acids long. CDR3 in DNA: TGTGCCACCAGCAGGTCGTCTAGCGGGACCAGCTTTAGCACAGATACGCAGTATTTT. Translating gives CATSRSSSGTSFSTDTQYF.

This clonotype was detected a few times. The V call is TRBV5-1, the J call TRBJ2-6; TRBD1 matches 7 bases. Per the germline V gene, CDR1 is SGHRS and CDR2 is YFSETQ. V was pared by 4 bases and J by 0 bases, with 7 bases of the junction left unmatched. The CDR3 length is 17 residues. The CDR3 DNA reads TGCGCCAGCAGCCGGGACAGCATATCCTCTGGGGCCAACGTCCTGACTTTC. Translation: CASSRDSISSGANVLTF.

The rearrangement uses TRBV5-1 and TRBJ2-7; 7 bases fit TRBD1. With V trimmed by 5 bases and J by 5 bases, 7 bases remained unmatched. This CDR3 region has 13 residues. CDR1 is SGHRS and CDR2 is YFSETQ in the germline V gene. The CDR3 DNA follows: TGCGCCAGCAGTTCAACAGGGGACCACGAGCAGTACTTC. Amino acid sequence: CASSSTGDHEQYF.